This section outlines one T cell receptor beta chain sequence together with its context. Sequencing was performed with immunoSEQ multiplex PCR; in TCRdb, only in-frame clones are kept and a portion is missing. Of around 120,000 clones in the sample, 75% to 90% were seen once. The data belong to a study of blood T cell repertoires in COVID-19. The trim removed 4 bases at V and 1 base at J, leaving 11 bases unmatched. This CDR3 is 17 amino acids long. Germline V gene data show CDR1 as MDHEN and CDR2 as SYDVKM. The chain combines TRBV28 with TRBJ2-7, with 9 bases lining up with TRBD1. The sequence came from a woman between 65 and 79 years old with acute or convalescent COVID-19. Sequencing was done on a sample of peripheral blood. CDR3 nucleotides: TGTGCCAGCAGTTCCTCAGCAACCGGGACAGGGTCCTACGAGCAGTACTTC. Translation gives CASSSSATGTGSYEQYF.